One sample yielded the 30 T cell receptor beta chains listed below, sequenced in a study of CD8 T cells in ankylosing spondylitis. Each CDR3 protein gets one entry after TCRdb re-called the 5' RACE reads with MiXCR. The profile shows 450,000 to 550,000 distinct CDR3 sequences, 5.3% of them singletons. Study outcomes and limitations: Characteristic of ankylosing spondylitis blood, it appeared, was a TCR beta motif comprising roughly eight highly homologous variants.

Their specific antigens are unknown. The sample consisted of blood, either unsorted or a sorted T cell fraction (not recorded which). The source of these receptors is a male donor with ankylosing spondylitis.

This clonotype was seen repeatedly, ten times or more. The CDR3 sequence is CSAWVRGGYGYTF. CDR3 sequence (DNA): TGCAGTGCTTGGGTCCGAGGGGGCTATGGCTACACCTTC. This chain joins TRBV20-1 and TRBJ1-2, with a possible D match to TRBD1 (6 bases). Germline V CDR1 and CDR2: DFQATT, SNEGSKA (reference sequence). CDR3 length equals 13 residues. The V end lost 5 bases, the J end lost 4 bases, and 14 bases lay between the germline ends.

In this sample, this clonotype turned up many times. The V and J genes are TRBV4-3 and TRBJ2-1; no definite D call. The CDR3 totals 14 residues. Germline V gives CDR1 LGHNA, CDR2 YSLEER. The ends were cut back, 0 bases at V and 5 bases at J, with 8 bases in the middle. In DNA form, the CDR3 reads TGCGCCAGCAGCCAAGATCAGCGAGACAATGAGCAGTTCTTC. Amino acid sequence: CASSQDQRDNEQFF.

There are many counts of this clonotype. J is TRBJ2-7 and V is TRBV11-2; perhaps TRBD1 as D (6 bases). This CDR3 is built from 15 residues. Trimming shortened V by 5 bases and J by 7 bases, and 21 bases separated the two germline ends. Germline V gene lookup returns CDR1 SGHAT and CDR2 FQNNGV. The CDR3 loop reads CASSTQGTKVVEQYF. In DNA form, the CDR3 reads TGTGCCAGCAGCACACAGGGAACCAAAGTTGTGGAGCAGTACTTC.

This clonotype was found many times. V is TRBV20-1 and J is TRBJ2-5; D is tentatively TRBD1 or TRBD2 (5 bases each). The CDR3 has 14 residues. CDR1 and CDR2 (germline): DFQATT, SNEGSKA (reference sequence). The germline V and J ends were trimmed by 3 bases and 2 bases, with 13 bases remaining between them. Written as DNA, the CDR3 is TGCAGTGCTAGTCGTAGAGGGGTACAAGAGACCCAGTACTTC. Translation gives CSASRRGVQETQYF.

The CDR3 region has the DNA TGTGCCAGCAGCCTCCGGTCCCGAGGCTCCTACAATGAGCAGTTCTTC. This gives the protein CASSLRSRGSYNEQFF. The chain is built from TRBV7-3 and TRBJ2-1; no definite D call. CDR3 length equals 16 residues. Germline assignment: CDR1 SGHTA and CDR2 FQGTGA. The germline V and J ends were trimmed by 5 bases and 0 bases, with 14 bases remaining between them.

A few counts support this clonotype. This chain connects TRBV28 to TRBJ2-6; D tentatively reads TRBD1 or TRBD2 (5 bases each). Trimming pared 5 bases from V and 0 bases from J, leaving 23 bases between. Germline V lookup: CDR1 MDHEN, CDR2 SYDVKM. The CDR3 is 20 amino acids. DNA of the CDR3: TGTGCCAGCAGTACGAGGGCAGGGCACTACCTTTTCTCTGGGGCCAACGTCCTGACTTTC. Translation gives CASSTRAGHYLFSGANVLTF.

The chain carries TRBV14 and TRBJ2-2; D gene uncertain. Per the germline V gene, CDR1 is SGHDN and CDR2 is FVKESK. Trimming took 0 bases from V and 3 from J, leaving 2 bases between them. The CDR3 sequence is 13 residues long. The CDR3 reads CASSQEHTGELFF. DNA for the CDR3: TGTGCCAGCAGCCAAGAGCACACCGGGGAGCTGTTTTTT.

This clonotype was counted ten times or more. The V and J genes are TRBV7-3 and TRBJ2-1; D is unclear. The germline V and J ends were trimmed by 2 bases and 4 bases, with 12 bases remaining between them. The CDR3 sequence is 15 residues long. The V gene's germline CDR1 is SGHTA and CDR2 FQGTGA. CDR3 region: CASSLARPGYNEQFF. The CDR3 DNA sequence: TGTGCCAGCAGCTTAGCCCGTCCAGGTTACAATGAGCAGTTCTTC.

This rearrangement joins TRBV4-2 to TRBJ2-1; 9 positions match TRBD1. The CDR3 is 15 amino acids. In germline, CDR1 is LGHNA, CDR2 YNFKEQ. V gave up 4 bases and J gave up 6 bases; unmatched junction bases: 7. The CDR3 bases are TGTGCCAGCAGCCTCCGGGACAGGGTGGCCAATGAGCAGTTCTTC. Its protein product is CASSLRDRVANEQFF.

This clonotype has just a few counts. The rearrangement links TRBV20-1 to TRBJ2-3, with 9 positions matching TRBD2. There are 13 residues in the CDR3. The V gene's germline CDR1 is DFQATT and CDR2 SNEGSKA (reference sequence). Written as DNA, the CDR3 is TGCATCATAGCGGGAGAGAGCACAGATACGCAGTATTTT. Translating it yields CIIAGESTDTQYF.

This clonotype was picked up many times. The chain is built from TRBV27 and TRBJ2-3, with 8 bases fitting TRBD2. J lost 3 bases, V lost 6 bases, and 11 bases had no gene match. Germline-derived CDR1 and CDR2 are MNHEY and SMNVEV (reference sequence). This CDR3 is built from 16 residues. Here the CDR3 reads CASRSLSGSRTDTQYF. Written as DNA, the CDR3 is TGTGCCAGCAGATCTCTAAGCGGGAGTAGGACAGATACGCAGTATTTT.

This clonotype came up many times. V is TRBV15 and J is TRBJ2-7; D may be TRBD1 or TRBD2 (5 bases each). Trimming took off 0 bases at V and 6 bases at J, with 12 bases between the two ends. The CDR3 totals 14 residues. Germline CDR1 is LNHNV and CDR2 is YYDKDF (reference sequence). The CDR3 sequence: CATSRDTGLREQYF. The CDR3 DNA reads TGTGCCACCAGCAGAGATACGGGGCTCCGCGAGCAGTACTTC.

In this sample, this clonotype turned up many times. The chain recombines TRBV7-9 with TRBJ1-1, with 7 bases identical to TRBD1. In germline, CDR1 is SEHNR, CDR2 FQNEAQ (reference sequence). Trimming removed 5 bases from V and 5 bases from J; junction bases left unmatched: 14. The CDR3 totals 16 residues. The CDR3 nucleotides are TGTGCCAGCAGCCCCTCCGACGGGACAGTATGGACTGAAGCTTTCTTT. Residues: CASSPSDGTVWTEAFF. Together with reference TRBV7-9 and TRBJ1-1, the CDR3 gives the full variable domain: DTGVSQNPRHKITKRGQNVTFRCDPISEHNRLYWYRQTLGQGPEFLTYFQNEAQLEKSRLLSDRFSAERPKGSFSTLEIQRTEQGDSAMYLCASSPSDGTVWTEAFFGQGTRLTVV.

This clonotype was detected ten times or more. J is TRBJ2-7 and V is TRBV9, with TRBD2 matching over 14 bases. This CDR3 has 18 amino acids. After removal of 2 bases from V and 3 bases from J, the junction contained 10 bases not matched to a gene. Germline lookup yields CDR1 SGDLS and CDR2 YYNGEE. The CDR3 bases are TGTGCCAGCAGCGTTGGGACTAGCGGGAGAAGATTCGGCTACGAGCAGTACTTC. Its translation: CASSVGTSGRRFGYEQYF.

There are many counts of this clonotype. The chain is built from TRBV6-1 and TRBJ1-5, with 7 nucleotides matching TRBD1. This CDR3 region has 15 residues. Trimming took 7 bases from V and 6 from J; bases not matched to a gene: 12. Germline V gives CDR1 MNHNS, CDR2 SASEGT. The chain's CDR3 is CASTQGGPRLQPQHF. The CDR3, as DNA: TGTGCCAGCACTCAGGGGGGACCCCGGCTTCAGCCCCAGCATTTT.

This clonotype was detected ten times or more. The CDR3 sequence: CASTGQWGDSTIYF. The CDR3 nucleotides read TGTGCCAGCACCGGACAGTGGGGGGATAGCACCATATATTTT. The V gene is TRBV12-3 or TRBV12-4, the J gene TRBJ1-3; the D gene is possibly TRBD1 (6 bases). V was clipped by 7 bases and J by 9 bases, with 19 bases between them. This CDR3 spans 14 amino acids.

This clonotype was seen many times. The chain combines TRBV27 with TRBJ1-1; no clear D gene. Trimming removed 6 bases from V and 4 bases from J, with 15 bases in between. This CDR3 comprises 14 residues. Germline V gene lookup returns CDR1 MNHEY and CDR2 SMNVEV (reference sequence). The CDR3 spells CASSYKSLSTEAFF. In DNA form, the CDR3 reads TGTGCCAGCAGCTATAAGAGTTTGAGCACTGAAGCTTTCTTT.

This clonotype occurred a few times. This sequence joins TRBV7-6 and TRBJ2-7, with 10 bases lining up with TRBD2. Germline V gene sequence: CDR1 SGHVS, CDR2 FNYEAQ. The CDR3 loop spans 14 amino acids. The V segment lost 6 bases and the J segment 5 bases; nucleotides outside the gene matches: 7. The chain's CDR3 is CASSSSGSMDEQYF. The CDR3 DNA is TGTGCCAGCAGTTCTAGCGGGAGTATGGACGAGCAGTACTTC.

At least ten counts were recorded for this clonotype. This chain connects TRBV27 to TRBJ2-1; the match to TRBD1 covers 8 bases. The germline V gene has CDR1 MNHEY and CDR2 SMNVEV (reference sequence). The CDR3 consists of 14 residues. Losses at the gene ends were 5 bases for V and 9 bases for J; bases not matched to a gene: 9. The CDR3 DNA sequence: TGTGCCAGCAGTCCGGACAGGGAGTATGGTGAGCAGTTCTTC. Translating it yields CASSPDREYGEQFF.

This clonotype was observed at least ten times. V usage is TRBV7-2 and J usage is TRBJ2-3, with 8 bases lining up with TRBD2. The CDR3 length is 15 residues. The V segment lost 5 bases and the J segment 9 bases; nucleotides outside the gene matches: 13. CDR1 and CDR2 (germline): SGHTA, FQGNSA. For the CDR3, the DNA is TGTGCCAGCAGCCGAGGAGAAGCGGGAGTGCAAACGCAGTATTTT. Translation gives CASSRGEAGVQTQYF.

The sample holds many counts of this clonotype. The chain combines TRBV7-9 with TRBJ2-1; 11 nucleotides line up with TRBD2. Trimming removed 2 bases from V and 9 bases from J; junction bases left unmatched: 6. CDR3 length equals 15 residues. CDR1 is SEHNR, CDR2 FQNEAQ, per germline (reference sequence). CDR3 in amino acids: CASSLWSLAGGEQFF. The CDR3 DNA sequence: TGTGCCAGCAGCTTATGGAGCCTAGCGGGAGGTGAGCAGTTCTTC.

The chain recombines TRBV20-1 with TRBJ2-3; 10 bases align to TRBD2. Germline CDR1 reads DFQATT; CDR2 reads SNEGSKA (reference sequence). The CDR3 length is 14 residues. The junction had 4 bases not matched to a gene; V was cut back by 6 bases and J by 1 base. CDR3 nucleotide sequence: TGCAGTGCCCCGACTAGCGGGCGCACAGATACGCAGTATTTT. It yields the protein CSAPTSGRTDTQYF.

This clonotype was observed many times. V usage is TRBV5-1 and J usage is TRBJ2-5; TRBD1 agrees at 8 bases. In germline, CDR1 is SGHRS, CDR2 YFSETQ. With V trimmed by 4 bases and J by 5 bases, 7 bases remained unmatched. There are 14 residues in the CDR3. The CDR3, as DNA: TGCGCCAGCAGCATAGTGACAGGGGCGGAGACCCAGTACTTC. Its protein is CASSIVTGAETQYF.

This clonotype was observed at least ten times. The chain is built from TRBV4-2 and TRBJ2-7; D may be TRBD1 or TRBD2 (5 bases each). Germline V lookup: CDR1 LGHNA, CDR2 YNFKEQ. Trimming left V 0 bases short and J 9 bases short, with 21 bases between. The CDR3 is made up of 16 amino acids. This CDR3 is CASSQDVGVLSGAQYF. The CDR3 nucleotides are TGTGCCAGCAGCCAAGATGTGGGGGTCCTCTCCGGGGCGCAGTACTTC.

This clonotype was observed many times. The V call is TRBV5-1, the J call TRBJ2-1; 14 bases fit TRBD2. The CDR3 covers 17 residues. Germline V gene lookup returns CDR1 SGHRS and CDR2 YFSETQ. J lost 6 bases, V lost 4 bases, and 9 bases had no gene match. CDR3 coding DNA: TGCGCCAGCAGCAGAGGGACTAGCGGGAGTTACGGCAATGAGCAGTTCTTC. It codes for CASSRGTSGSYGNEQFF.

This clonotype occurred many times. The rearrangement links TRBV5-6 to TRBJ1-3, with D maybe TRBD1 (5 bases). V was trimmed by 4 bases and J by 0 bases, leaving 11 bases between them. From germline, CDR1 is SGHDT and CDR2 YYEEEE. CDR3 length: 15 amino acids. CDR3 DNA sequence: TGTGCCAGCAGCCGAGGGGATCTCTCTGGAAACACCATATATTTT. Protein: CASSRGDLSGNTIYF.

This clonotype has a count of ten or more. CDR3 in DNA: TGCAGTGCTAGAGACAGGGGAAGGCAGCCCCAGCATTTT. Translating gives CSARDRGRQPQHF. The V and J genes are TRBV20-1 and TRBJ1-5; D may be TRBD1 (6 bases). V lost 0 bases to trimming and J lost 7 bases, with 10 bases between them. The CDR3 is made up of 13 amino acids. The germline CDR1 and CDR2 sequences are DFQATT and SNEGSKA (reference sequence).

This clonotype was recorded at least ten times. This chain connects TRBV12-3 or TRBV12-4 to TRBJ2-7; 7 bases are shared with TRBD2. Trimming removed 10 bases from V and 1 base from J; junction bases left unmatched: 10. This CDR3 region has 14 residues. CDR3 DNA: TGTGCCACCGGGGGAGGGAGGGGTTCCTACGAGCAGTACTTC. Amino acids: CATGGGRGSYEQYF.

Only a few counts were recorded for this clonotype. The chain employs TRBV2 and TRBJ2-7; TRBD1 aligns across 7 bases. The CDR3 is 15 residues long. J was trimmed by 3 bases and V by 7 bases; bases with no gene match: 12. Germline V CDR1 and CDR2: SNHLY, FYNNEI. CDR3 amino acids: CASTNTAAGGYEQYF. In nucleotides, the CDR3 is TGTGCCAGCACCAATACCGCGGCAGGGGGCTACGAGCAGTACTTC.

This clonotype was counted at least ten times. This chain uses TRBV11-2 with TRBJ2-7, with D hard to call. V dropped 4 bases and J dropped 9 bases, with 22 bases sitting between them. The CDR3 is 15 residues long. The germline V gene encodes CDR1 SGHAT and CDR2 FQNNGV. The CDR3 bases are TGTGCCAGCAGCTCTATCCGGCGAGGTTGGGTAGGGCAGTACTTC. Translating it yields CASSSIRRGWVGQYF.